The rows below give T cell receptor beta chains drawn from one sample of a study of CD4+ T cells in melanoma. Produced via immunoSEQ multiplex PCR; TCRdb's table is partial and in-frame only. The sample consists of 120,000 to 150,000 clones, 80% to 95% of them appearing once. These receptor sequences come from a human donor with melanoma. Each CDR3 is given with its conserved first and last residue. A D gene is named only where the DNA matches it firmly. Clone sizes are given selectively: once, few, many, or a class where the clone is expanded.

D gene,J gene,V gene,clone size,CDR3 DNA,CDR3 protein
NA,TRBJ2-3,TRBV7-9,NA,TGTGCCAGCAGCGGATTGTTGAGCACAGATACGCAGTATTTT,CASSGLLSTDTQYF
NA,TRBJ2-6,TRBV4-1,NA,TGCGCCAGCAGCCAAGATGGGCAGGAGATCTCTGGGGCCAACGTCCTGACTTTC,CASSQDGQEISGANVLTF
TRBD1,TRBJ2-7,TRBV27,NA,TGTGCCAGCAGTTTATGGGACAGGGGTCCCTACGAGCAGTACTTC,CASSLWDRGPYEQYF
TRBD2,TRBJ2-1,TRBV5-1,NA,TGCGCCAGCAGCTTGACTAGCGGGGGGGCCCTAGGAAATGAGCAGTTCTTC,CASSLTSGGALGNEQFF
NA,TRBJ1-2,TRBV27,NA,TGTGCCAGCAGATTTAATCATAACTATGGCTACACCTTC,CASRFNHNYGYTF
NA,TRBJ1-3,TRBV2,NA,TGTGCCAGCAGTGACAACTCTGGAAACACCATATATTTT,CASSDNSGNTIYF
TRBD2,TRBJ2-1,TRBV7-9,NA,TGTGCCAGCAGCTTTAGCGGGGGATACAATGAGCAGTTCTTC,CASSFSGGYNEQFF
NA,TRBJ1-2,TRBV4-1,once,TGCGCCAGCAGCCAAGACCAGGCCGACGGGTTAGGCTATGGCTACACCTTC,CASSQDQADGLGYGYTF
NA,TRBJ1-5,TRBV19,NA,TGTGCCAGTAGTATAGATCACCGGACAGAACCCAATCAGCCCCAGCATTTT,CASSIDHRTEPNQPQHF
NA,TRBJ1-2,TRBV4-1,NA,TGCGCCAGCAGCCAAGACTTGGCAGAACAGGGCGTAAGGGGCTACACCTTC,CASSQDLAEQGVRGYTF
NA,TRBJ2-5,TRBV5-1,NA,TGCGCCAGCAGCTCGCTGGGTCCAGAGGAGACCCAGTACTTC,CASSSLGPEETQYF
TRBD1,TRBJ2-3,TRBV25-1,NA,TGTGCCAGCAGTGATTCCTACAGGGGTTCAGATACGCAGTATTTT,CASSDSYRGSDTQYF
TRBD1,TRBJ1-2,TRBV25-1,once,TGTGCCAGCAGTAAAACCGGGACAGGGACTCGGGATGGCTACACCTTC,CASSKTGTGTRDGYTF
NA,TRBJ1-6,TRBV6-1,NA,TGTGCCAGCAGTGATCAGACCGCCTCCGTTGGATCACCCCTCCACTTT,CASSDQTASVGSPLHF
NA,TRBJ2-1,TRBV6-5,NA,TGTGCCAGCAACACCAATACGGCTAATGAGCAGTTCTTC,CASNTNTANEQFF
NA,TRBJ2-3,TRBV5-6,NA,TGTGCCAGCAACAAGGGACTTACCCCCACAGATACGCAGTATTTT,CASNKGLTPTDTQYF
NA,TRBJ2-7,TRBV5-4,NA,TGTGCCAGCAGCTTGGAGACGGGGGAGTTATACGAGCAGTACTTC,CASSLETGELYEQYF
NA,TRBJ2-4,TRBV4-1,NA,TGCGCCAGCAGTCGTTTAGCCAAAAACATTCAGTACTTC,CASSRLAKNIQYF
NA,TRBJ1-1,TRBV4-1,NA,TGCGCCAGCAGCCAAATAGGGGCCCCTGAAGCTTTCTTT,CASSQIGAPEAFF
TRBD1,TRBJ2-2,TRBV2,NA,TGTGCCAGCACCACGGACAGGGCGAAGACCGGGGAGCTGTTTTTT,CASTTDRAKTGELFF
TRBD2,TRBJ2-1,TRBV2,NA,TGTGCCAGCAGCGCTCTAGCGGGGGGAGATGAGCAGTTCTTC,CASSALAGGDEQFF